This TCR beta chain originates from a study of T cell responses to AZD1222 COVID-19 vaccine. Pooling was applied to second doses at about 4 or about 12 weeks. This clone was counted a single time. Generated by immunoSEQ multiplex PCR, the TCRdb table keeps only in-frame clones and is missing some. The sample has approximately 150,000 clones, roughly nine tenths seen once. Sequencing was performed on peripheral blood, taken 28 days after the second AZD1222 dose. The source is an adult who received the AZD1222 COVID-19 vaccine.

CDR3 sequence (DNA): TGTGCCAGTCGGGCCGCGGGGGCCTACGAGCAGTACTTC. Translating it yields CASRAAGAYEQYF. The chain links TRBV7-9 to TRBJ2-7; 7 positions match TRBD2. The CDR3 covers 13 residues. The germline gives CDR1 SEHNR, CDR2 FQNEAQ (reference sequence). Trimming at V came to 9 bases and at J to 2 bases, leaving 7 bases not matched to a gene.